Each of the 18 T cell receptor beta chains below was sequenced from the same sample in a study of OX40 agonist ivuxolimab in advanced cancers. The library was prepared using the immunoSEQ multiplex PCR assay. TCRdb took this table from immuneACCESS and kept in-frame rearrangements with V and J called. Such tables lack part of the clones; where checked against another copy, unresolved V genes explain under half of the gap, and the rest is unexplained. Recorded for this sample are about 83,000 clones; less than 95% of them occurred a single time. The ten largest clones capture 6.5% to 8.5% of the sample. The sample in question was CD4+ or CD8+ T cells sorted from blood, obtained in a trial of the OX40 agonist ivuxolimab. These receptor sequences come from an adult with an advanced solid tumor such as melanoma, head and neck, liver or kidney cancer.

This clone was observed a few times. The CDR3 here is CASSPPGLAGGREQFF. CDR3 nucleotide sequence: TGTGCCAGCTCACCACCGGGACTAGCGGGAGGCCGTGAGCAGTTCTTC. The chain uses TRBV18 and TRBJ2-1; 15 bases line up with TRBD2. The CDR3 contains 16 residues. The ends lost 0 bases at V and 9 bases at J; junction bases unmatched: 3. Per germline, CDR1 KGHSH and CDR2 LQKENI.

The rearrangement links TRBV15 to TRBJ1-5; D is possibly TRBD1 (5 bases). Between the trimmed V and J ends, which lost 1 base and 6 bases, there was a span of 10 bases. The length of the CDR3 is 14 residues. From germline, CDR1 is LNHNV and CDR2 YYDKDF (reference sequence). The CDR3 nucleotides read TGTGCCACCAGCAGAGGGGGGGAAAGTCAGCCCCAGCATTTT. This gives the protein CATSRGGESQPQHF.

The rearrangement uses TRBV6-5 and TRBJ1-2; no clear D. This CDR3 comprises 14 residues. Germline V lookup: CDR1 MNHEY, CDR2 SVGAGI. V was cut by 6 bases and J by 3 bases, with 14 bases left in between. CDR3 coding DNA: TGTGCCAGCAGGGGTGGGATCGGCTACTATGGCTACACCTTC. Protein sequence: CASRGGIGYYGYTF.

This clone was detected once. The CDR3 sequence is CASSYARLAGEQFF. CDR3 nucleotide sequence: TGTGCCAGCAGCTACGCTCGACTAGCGGGAGAGCAGTTCTTC. The gene calls are TRBV7-2 and TRBJ2-1; 11 bases are shared with TRBD2. The CDR3 spans 14 residues. Per the germline V gene, CDR1 is SGHTA and CDR2 is FQGNSA. J lost 10 bases, V lost 4 bases, and 6 bases had no gene match.

This clone showed up just a few times. V is TRBV2 and J is TRBJ1-2, with D possibly TRBD1 on 6 matching bases. The CDR3 is made up of 13 amino acids. Germline CDR1 SNHLY, CDR2 FYNNEI. Trimming pared 6 bases from V and 3 bases from J, leaving 11 bases between. Here the CDR3 DNA reads TGTGCCAGCAGCTCGGACAGAGACTATGGCTACACCTTC. It specifies CASSSDRDYGYTF.

The rearrangement links TRBV28 to TRBJ2-1; maybe TRBD2 (5 bases). The CDR3 is 15 residues long. Germline CDR1 is MDHEN and CDR2 is SYDVKM. V lost 3 bases, J lost 4 bases, and 13 bases lay in between. This chain's CDR3 is CASSFLVGLYNEQFF. DNA of the CDR3: TGTGCCAGCAGTTTCCTTGTTGGACTTTACAATGAGCAGTTCTTC.

In its sample, this clone was seen a few times. J is TRBJ1-1 and V is TRBV30; D is undetermined. Trimming stripped 6 bases from V and 3 bases from J, with 11 bases between. The CDR3 consists of 12 residues. Germline-derived CDR1 and CDR2 are GTSNPN and SVGIG (reference sequence). The CDR3 nucleotides read TGTGCCTGCGGCTGGGCGGACACTGAAGCTTTCTTT. Its translation: CACGWADTEAFF.

This chain joins TRBV6-5 and TRBJ2-1; 10 bases fit TRBD2. Trimming at V came to 6 bases and at J to 4 bases, leaving 3 bases not matched to a gene. Germline V gene sequence: CDR1 MNHEY, CDR2 SVGAGI. CDR3 length: 14 amino acids. The CDR3 sequence is CASRVAGGYNEQFF. CDR3 sequence (DNA): TGTGCCAGCAGGGTAGCGGGAGGTTACAATGAGCAGTTCTTC.

The V call is TRBV28, the J call TRBJ1-1; the D gene is possibly TRBD1 (5 bases). The germline gives CDR1 MDHEN, CDR2 SYDVKM. The CDR3 runs 13 residues. V was cut by 3 bases and J by 10 bases, with 15 bases left in between. The CDR3 DNA sequence: TGTGCCAGCAGTTTGCGGCAGGGAATAGTAGCTTTCTTT. It is translated as CASSLRQGIVAFF.

This clone was counted between two and nine times. The chain employs TRBV10-1 and TRBJ1-5; D is uncertain. The V gene's germline CDR1 is WNHNN and CDR2 SYGVQD (reference sequence). CDR3 length: 15 residues. V shed 8 bases and J shed 0 bases, with 14 bases lying between them. The CDR3 loop is CASGGLSYSNQPQHF. The CDR3 nucleotides are TGCGCCAGCGGAGGACTTAGCTATAGCAATCAGCCCCAGCATTTT.

The chain employs TRBV4-2 and TRBJ2-1, with D unclear. From germline, CDR1 is LGHNA and CDR2 YNFKEQ. The CDR3 is 16 amino acids. V shed 2 bases and J shed 2 bases, with 13 bases lying between them. CDR3 region: CASSQTPPATYNEQFF. The CDR3 region has the DNA TGTGCCAGCAGCCAAACGCCCCCCGCGACCTACAATGAGCAGTTCTTC.

The table lists this clone with a few counts. The V and J genes are TRBV5-4 and TRBJ1-4; D unclear. V lost 1 base and J lost 0, with 10 bases in between. The CDR3 loop spans 16 amino acids. Germline V CDR1 and CDR2: SGHNT, YYREEE (reference sequence). In nucleotides, the CDR3 is TGTGCCAGCAGCTTGACGGACGGAACAACTAATGAAAAACTGTTTTTT. Translation gives CASSLTDGTTNEKLFF.

This chain connects TRBV6-5 to TRBJ1-4, with TRBD1 identical over 9 bases. V shed 5 bases, J shed 7 bases, and the junction held 8 bases outside the gene matches. CDR1 and CDR2 from the germline V gene are MNHEY and SVGAGI. The CDR3 has 15 amino acids. CDR3 in DNA: TGTGCCAGCAGTATGACAGGGGGTCTCGGTGAAAAACTGTTTTTT. Amino acids: CASSMTGGLGEKLFF.

As concerns this clone: Other DNA sequences in this specimen translate into the identical CDR3. The chain joins TRBV28 to TRBJ2-1; D is uncertain. Between the trimmed V and J ends, which lost 2 bases and 8 bases, there was a span of 4 bases. CDR1 is MDHEN, CDR2 SYDVKM, per germline. This CDR3 comprises 11 residues. CDR3 loop: CASSLGDEQFF. CDR3 coding DNA: TGTGCCAGCAGTTTAGGCGATGAGCAGTTCTTC.

The chain carries TRBV7-8 and TRBJ1-6; the match to TRBD1 covers 7 bases. V gave up 3 bases and J gave up 10 bases; unmatched junction bases: 9. Per the germline V gene, CDR1 is SGHVS and CDR2 is FQNEAQ. This CDR3 region has 15 residues. The CDR3 DNA follows: TGTGCCAGCAGCTTGATACAGACAGGGCAATCACCCCTCCACTTT. Its translation: CASSLIQTGQSPLHF.

V and J are TRBV4-3 and TRBJ1-2; D possibly corresponds to TRBD1 (5 bases). This CDR3 spans 14 amino acids. Germline CDR1 and CDR2: LGHNA and YSLEER. The V end lost 1 base, the J end lost 1 base, and 7 bases lay between the germline ends. The CDR3 region has the DNA TGCGCCAGCAGCCAAGCTGGGGGTAACTATGGCTACACCTTC. It codes for CASSQAGGNYGYTF.

This sequence joins TRBV5-1 and TRBJ1-1; 8 nucleotides agree with TRBD1. Germline lookup yields CDR1 SGHRS and CDR2 YFSETQ. CDR3 size: 17 residues. Trimming at V came to 5 bases and at J to 7 bases, leaving 19 bases not matched to a gene. The CDR3 region is CASRWAGSRTGNYEAFF. Written as DNA, the CDR3 is TGCGCCAGCAGATGGGCCGGATCTCGGACAGGGAACTATGAAGCTTTCTTT.

The chain joins TRBV27 to TRBJ1-2; TRBD1 matches 7 bases. CDR1 and CDR2 from the germline V gene are MNHEY and SMNVEV (reference sequence). The trim removed 4 bases at V and 10 bases at J, leaving 12 bases unmatched. This CDR3 is built from 14 residues. CDR3 in DNA: TGTGCCAGCAGTTCCGCCGGGACAGTTGTTGACTACACCTTC. This sequence encodes CASSSAGTVVDYTF.